This entry lists 9 T cell receptor beta chains sequenced from one sample in a study of OX40 agonist ivuxolimab in advanced cancers. Using immunoSEQ multiplex PCR, the repertoire was profiled, and TCRdb retains in-frame clones only, with some absent. The table has some 100,000 clones, more than 85% seen once. Sequenced material: CD4+ or CD8+ T cells sorted from blood, taken in a trial of the OX40 agonist ivuxolimab. These receptors all come from an adult with an advanced solid tumor such as melanoma, head and neck, liver or kidney cancer.

The V call is TRBV19, the J call TRBJ2-1, with D unclear. The germline CDR1 and CDR2 sequences are LNHDA and SQIVND (reference sequence). Trimming removed 1 base at V and 4 bases at J, with 11 bases between. The CDR3 covers 15 residues. The CDR3 region is CASSIAGPPYNEQFF. CDR3 bases: TGTGCCAGTAGTATAGCCGGGCCACCTTACAATGAGCAGTTCTTC.

The V call is TRBV10-3, the J call TRBJ1-1, with D perhaps matching TRBD1 (6 bases). Trimming removed 4 bases at V and 7 bases at J, with 19 bases between. Germline lookup yields CDR1 ENHRY and CDR2 SYGVKD. This CDR3 region has 15 residues. The CDR3 DNA follows: TGTGCCATCAGTGGGACCCTGGGGGGCGTCGTTGAAGCTTTCTTT. Its protein is CAISGTLGGVVEAFF.

The chain uses TRBV7-9 and TRBJ2-5; no definite D call. V lost 7 bases and J 4 bases, leaving 13 bases between the germline ends. The length of the CDR3 is 13 residues. Germline lookup yields CDR1 SEHNR and CDR2 FQNEAQ (reference sequence). The CDR3 reads CASTHLGLETQYF. The CDR3 DNA sequence: TGTGCCAGCACCCACCTTGGGTTAGAGACCCAGTACTTC.

The sample holds a few counts of this clone. The genes are TRBV5-1 and TRBJ1-3; D may be TRBD1 (5 bases). Germline V gene sequence: CDR1 SGHRS, CDR2 YFSETQ. Trimming shortened V by 7 bases and J by 4 bases, and 15 bases separated the two germline ends. The CDR3 spans 14 residues. DNA of the CDR3: TGCGCCAGCTCCCCTTGGGGCGGAGGAAACACCATATATTTT. Translation: CASSPWGGGNTIYF.

This clone was counted a single time. This chain uses TRBV25-1 with TRBJ1-6, with 7 positions matching TRBD1. This CDR3 comprises 17 residues. Germline V lookup: CDR1 MGHDK, CDR2 SYGVNS. The J segment lost 7 bases and the V segment lost 2 bases, leaving 11 bases of the junction unmatched. DNA of the CDR3: TGTGCCAGCAGTGAACCAGGGACAGCCGGACACAATTCACCCCTCCACTTT. Its protein is CASSEPGTAGHNSPLHF.

This chain links TRBV5-1 with TRBJ2-3; D not certain. Per germline, CDR1 SGHRS and CDR2 YFSETQ. There are 14 residues in the CDR3. V was shortened by 0 bases and J by 3 bases, with 8 bases between the two germline ends. The DNA for the CDR3 is TGCGCCAGCAGCTTGGATTCAAGGACAGATACGCAGTATTTT. It is translated as CASSLDSRTDTQYF.

The rearrangement uses TRBV29-1 and TRBJ2-1; D perhaps matches TRBD2 (6 bases). This CDR3 spans 13 amino acids. In germline, CDR1 is SQVTM, CDR2 ANQGSEA. V was trimmed by 7 bases and J by 4 bases, leaving 14 bases between them. DNA for the CDR3: TGCAGCGCCGGAGGGACGGGGTACAATGAGCAGTTCTTC. Its translation: CSAGGTGYNEQFF.

This clone was picked up a small number of times. The chain couples TRBV19 to TRBJ1-2; the match to TRBD1 covers 8 bases. Germline lookup yields CDR1 LNHDA and CDR2 SQIVND (reference sequence). CDR3 length: 15 residues. The trim removed 4 bases at V and 6 bases at J, leaving 10 bases unmatched. This CDR3 is CASSREADRANGYTF. CDR3 sequence (DNA): TGTGCCAGTAGTAGGGAAGCGGACAGGGCGAATGGCTACACCTTC. The variable domain in full, with the rest retrieved from reference TRBV19 and TRBJ1-2, is DGGITQSPKYLFRKEGQNVTLSCEQNLNHDAMYWYRQDPGQGLRLIYYSQIVNDFQKGDIAEGYSVSREKKESFPLTVTSAQKNPTAFYLCASSREADRANGYTFGSGTRLTVV.

The rearrangement uses TRBV5-5 and TRBJ1-6; 8 bases are shared with TRBD1. CDR3 size: 16 residues. Trimming took 3 bases from V and 10 from J; bases not matched to a gene: 12. CDR1 SGHKS and CDR2 YYEKEE come from the germline V gene (reference sequence). CDR3 in amino acids: CASSWGQEPWGSPLHF. The DNA of the CDR3 is TGTGCCAGCAGCTGGGGACAGGAGCCCTGGGGATCACCCCTCCACTTT.